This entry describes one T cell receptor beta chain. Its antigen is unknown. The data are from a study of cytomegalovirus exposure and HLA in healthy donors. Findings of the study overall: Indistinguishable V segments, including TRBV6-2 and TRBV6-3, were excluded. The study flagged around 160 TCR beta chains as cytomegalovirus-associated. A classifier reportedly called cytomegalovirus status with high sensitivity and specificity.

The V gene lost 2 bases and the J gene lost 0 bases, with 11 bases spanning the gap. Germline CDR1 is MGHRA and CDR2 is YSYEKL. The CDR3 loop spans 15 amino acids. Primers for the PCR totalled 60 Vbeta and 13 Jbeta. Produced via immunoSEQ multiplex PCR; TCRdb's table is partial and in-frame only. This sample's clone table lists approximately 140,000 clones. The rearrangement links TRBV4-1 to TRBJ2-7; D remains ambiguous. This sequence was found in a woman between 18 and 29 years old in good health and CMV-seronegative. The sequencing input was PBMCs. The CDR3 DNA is TGCGCCAGCAGCCAATATACTTCCGGCTCCTACGAGCAGTACTTC. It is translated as CASSQYTSGSYEQYF.